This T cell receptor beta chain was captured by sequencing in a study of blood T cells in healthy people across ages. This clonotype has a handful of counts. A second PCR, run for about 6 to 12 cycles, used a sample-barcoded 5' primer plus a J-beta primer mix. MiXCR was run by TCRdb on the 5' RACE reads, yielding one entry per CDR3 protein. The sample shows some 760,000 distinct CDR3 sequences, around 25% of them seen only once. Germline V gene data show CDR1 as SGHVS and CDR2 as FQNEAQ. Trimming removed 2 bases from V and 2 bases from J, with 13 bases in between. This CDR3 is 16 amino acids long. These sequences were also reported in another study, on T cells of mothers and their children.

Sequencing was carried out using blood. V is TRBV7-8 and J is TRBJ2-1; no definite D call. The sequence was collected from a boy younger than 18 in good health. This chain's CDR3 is CASSLHPSVAYNEQFF. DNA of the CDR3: TGTGCCAGCAGCTTACACCCAAGCGTAGCCTACAATGAGCAGTTCTTC.